These 30 T cell receptor beta chains came from one sample sequenced in a study of neurological immune-mediated disorders (dated by TCRdb to between 2018 and 2020). Library method: 5' RACE. TCRdb shows the sequencer as Illumina HiSeq 2500. Through fastp at Q25 and MiXCR, TCRdb rebuilt clones from the public reads, retaining in-frame beta chains. Every distinct CDR3 protein forms one entry, paired with its most common genes and DNA. The sample profile shows around 58,000 distinct CDR3 sequences; about 3.7% of them were found once. The top ten clones comprise 6% to 8% of the sample. Sequencing was carried out using PBMCs. The receptors shown here come from a woman aged 60-75 years with multiple sclerosis.

At least ten counts were recorded for this clonotype. This chain uses TRBV5-6 with TRBJ2-5; TRBD1 matches at 9 bases. Germline V gene sequence: CDR1 SGHDT, CDR2 YYEEEE. The CDR3 totals 16 residues. Unmatched junction bases numbered 10, after V lost 2 bases and J lost 5 bases. CDR3 nucleotides: TGTGCCAGCAGCTTTTTCCGGGACAGGGATCGTGAGACCCAGTACTTC. Its protein is CASSFFRDRDRETQYF.

This clonotype was detected ten times or more. The chain employs TRBV6-5 and TRBJ2-3; 8 bases are a match to TRBD2. There are 15 residues in the CDR3. V was pared by 11 bases and J by 0 bases, with 10 bases of the junction left unmatched. Germline V gives CDR1 MNHEY, CDR2 SVGAGI. This chain's CDR3 is CAAHVGGASTDTQYF. As DNA, the CDR3 is TGTGCCGCACATGTCGGGGGGGCGAGCACAGATACGCAGTATTTT.

This clonotype has at least ten counts. V usage is TRBV9 and J usage is TRBJ2-5, with 12 bases identical to TRBD1. CDR1 is SGDLS and CDR2 is YYNGEE in the germline V gene. CDR3 length: 15 amino acids. After removal of 3 bases from V and 5 bases from J, the junction contained 5 bases not matched to a gene. The CDR3 protein is CASSAHGTGGETQYF. As DNA, the CDR3 is TGTGCCAGCAGCGCCCACGGGACAGGGGGCGAGACCCAGTACTTC.

In this sample, this clonotype is medium-sized. The V and J genes are TRBV20-1 and TRBJ1-1, with TRBD1 as a possible D gene (6 bases). Germline V gene sequence: CDR1 DFQATT, CDR2 SNEGSKA (reference sequence). The CDR3 is made up of 15 amino acids. V lost 0 bases, J lost 5 bases, and 16 bases lay in between. The CDR3 DNA follows: TGCAGTGCTAGAGATCAGAGGGGGGGTGGAACTGAAGCTTTCTTT. It codes for CSARDQRGGGTEAFF.

Many counts were recorded for this clonotype. The chain links TRBV18 to TRBJ1-1; 8 bases match TRBD1. The trim removed 6 bases at V and 8 bases at J, leaving 5 bases unmatched. The CDR3 is made up of 12 amino acids. Germline V gene lookup returns CDR1 KGHSH and CDR2 LQKENI. CDR3 coding DNA: TGTGCCAGCTCTGCCGGGACAGGCGAAGCTTTCTTT. This codes for CASSAGTGEAFF.

As to this clonotype: Given a much more abundant clone one base away, this may be a read error. The conserved closing phenylalanine or tryptophan is absent in this CDR3, likely reflecting a read error. The rearrangement links TRBV5-1 to TRBJ2-7; no definite D call. Germline CDR1 reads SGHRS; CDR2 reads YFSETQ. This CDR3 comprises 14 residues. V lost 4 bases and J 0 bases, leaving 11 bases between the germline ends. CDR3 sequence reads: CASSLITSSYEQYY. As DNA, the CDR3 is TGCGCCAGCAGCCTAATTACTTCCTCCTACGAGCAGTACTAC.

This clonotype was observed at least ten times. The gene calls are TRBV3-1 and TRBJ1-2, with D unclear. This CDR3 is 17 amino acids long. Trimming removed 0 bases at V and 0 bases at J, with 14 bases between. CDR1 and CDR2 (germline): LGHDT, YNNKEL (reference sequence). The CDR3 nucleotides read TGTGCCAGCAGCCAAGATTATGGTCACAGATCTAACTATGGCTACACCTTC. Residues: CASSQDYGHRSNYGYTF.

This clonotype was counted ten times or more. This chain joins TRBV5-6 and TRBJ2-5; D remains ambiguous. From germline, CDR1 is SGHDT and CDR2 YYEEEE. The germline V and J ends were trimmed by 5 bases and 7 bases, with 9 bases remaining between them. The length of the CDR3 is 11 residues. The CDR3 reads CASSAMGTQYF. In DNA, the CDR3 is TGTGCCAGCAGTGCAATGGGGACCCAGTACTTC. The entire variable domain, with the rest obtained from reference TRBV5-6 and TRBJ2-5, is as follows: DAGVTQSPTHLIKTRGQQVTLRCSPKSGHDTVSWYQQALGQGPQFIFQYYEEEERQRGNFPDRFSGHQFPNYSSELNVNALLLGDSALYLCASSAMGTQYFGPGTRLLVL.

This clonotype was seen many times. V usage is TRBV3-1 and J usage is TRBJ2-3; no clear D gene. V lost 4 bases to trimming and J lost 4 bases, with 9 bases between them. This CDR3 comprises 13 residues. Germline V gene data show CDR1 as LGHDT and CDR2 as YNNKEL (reference sequence). The CDR3 DNA sequence: TGTGCCAGCAGCCTGGGCGTCCCAGATACGCAGTATTTT. Translation: CASSLGVPDTQYF.

This clonotype was seen once. Without the conserved terminal phenylalanine or tryptophan, this CDR3 likely stems from a read error. The gene calls are TRBV28 and TRBJ2-1; D is perhaps TRBD2 (5 bases). Trimming pared 3 bases from V and 8 bases from J, leaving 20 bases between. This CDR3 region has 16 residues. The germline V gene encodes CDR1 MDHEN and CDR2 SYDVKM. CDR3 in DNA: TGTGCCAGCAGTTTCCTAACTAGGACTCTCTCCTATGAGCAGTTCAAC. Its protein product is CASSFLTRTLSYEQFN.

Many counts were recorded for this clonotype. The chain has TRBV4-2 and TRBJ2-7; D may be TRBD1 or TRBD2 (5 bases each). The CDR3 has 13 residues. Trimming took 1 base from V and 5 from J, leaving 9 bases between them. The germline gives CDR1 LGHNA, CDR2 YNFKEQ. The CDR3 here is CASSQGGRHEQYF. CDR3 sequence (DNA): TGTGCCAGCAGCCAAGGGGGGAGACACGAGCAGTACTTC.

Ten or more counts support this clonotype. The gene calls are TRBV7-9 and TRBJ2-5, with 7 bases that match TRBD2. Germline CDR1 and CDR2: SEHNR and FQNEAQ (reference sequence). V was pared by 5 bases and J by 5 bases, with 8 bases of the junction left unmatched. The length of the CDR3 is 14 residues. CDR3 DNA sequence: TGTGCCAGCAGCCCCCGGCGGGGAGGGGAGACCCAGTACTTC. Its translation is CASSPRRGGETQYF.

The chain is built from TRBV11-3 and TRBJ2-1, with 9 positions matching TRBD1. The germline V gene encodes CDR1 SGHNT and CDR2 YENEEA. Losses at the gene ends were 2 bases for V and 7 bases for J; bases not matched to a gene: 6. The CDR3 spans 15 residues. The CDR3 DNA follows: TGTGCCAGCAGCTTATCATTCGGGACAGGGAATGAGCAGTTCTTC. Amino acids: CASSLSFGTGNEQFF.

This clonotype appeared a few times. A clone one base away is much larger, so this may be a read error. V and J are TRBV27 and TRBJ2-4, with D hard to call. Germline V gene lookup returns CDR1 MNHEY and CDR2 SMNVEV (reference sequence). The CDR3 extends over 13 amino acids. Deletions cut 3 bases from V and 6 bases from J, with 9 bases between. The CDR3 is CASSFDMLNIQYF. Here the CDR3 DNA reads TGTGCCAGCAGTTTTGACATGTTAAACATTCAGTACTTC.

This clonotype was recorded many times. V and J are TRBV20-1 and TRBJ1-2; TRBD1 agrees at 7 bases. The CDR3 spans 13 residues. Trimming took 7 bases from V and 4 from J; bases not matched to a gene: 9. From germline, CDR1 is DFQATT and CDR2 SNEGSKA (reference sequence). CDR3 DNA sequence: TGCAGTGTGGTAGGACAGGCTGGCTATGGCTACACCTTC. Protein: CSVVGQAGYGYTF.

This clonotype was observed many times. The rearrangement links TRBV5-1 to TRBJ1-1; D perhaps matches TRBD1 (5 bases). This CDR3 is built from 17 residues. Germline V CDR1 and CDR2: SGHRS, YFSETQ. V was pared by 0 bases and J by 0 bases, with 15 bases between. The CDR3: CASSLGGGQGMNTEAFF. CDR3 nucleotides: TGCGCCAGCAGCTTGGGGGGAGGGCAGGGAATGAACACTGAAGCTTTCTTT.

The chain has TRBV20-1 and TRBJ2-1; TRBD2 agrees at 10 bases. With 3 bases clipped from V and 3 bases from J, the junction kept 5 bases outside the gene matches. This CDR3 spans 15 amino acids. Per germline, CDR1 DFQATT and CDR2 SNEGSKA (reference sequence). In DNA form, the CDR3 reads TGCAGTGCTAGCTCCCTAGCGGGGGACTACAATGAGCAGTTCTTC. Protein: CSASSLAGDYNEQFF.

At least ten counts were recorded for this clonotype. J is TRBJ2-5 and V is TRBV27, with TRBD2 matching over 9 bases. The CDR3 is made up of 15 amino acids. Germline V gives CDR1 MNHEY, CDR2 SMNVEV (reference sequence). Trimming removed 4 bases from V and 1 base from J; junction bases left unmatched: 4. Here the CDR3 reads CASSSAGGFQETQYF. CDR3 DNA sequence: TGTGCCAGCAGTTCGGCGGGAGGGTTCCAAGAGACCCAGTACTTC.

This clonotype has ten or more counts. At one end, the junction sequence differs from germline, possibly due to a read error. The chain joins TRBV5-6 to TRBJ2-1, with a possible D match to TRBD2 (6 bases). The CDR3 runs 13 residues. CDR1 is SGHDT, CDR2 YYEEEE, per germline. The CDR3 is CASSGRLGLLGIF. The DNA of the CDR3 is TGTGCCAGCAGCGGGCGACTAGGGCTACTGGGGATCTTC. Variable domain in full (rest from reference TRBV5-6 and TRBJ2-1): DAGVTQSPTHLIKTRGQQVTLRCSPKSGHDTVSWYQQALGQGPQFIFQYYEEEERQRGNFPDRFSGHQFPNYSSELNVNALLLGDSALYLCASSGRLGLLGIFGPGTRLTVL.

This clonotype was picked up many times. This chain uses TRBV7-8 with TRBJ1-5; D remains ambiguous. Germline V gene lookup returns CDR1 SGHVS and CDR2 FQNEAQ. Trimming took off 5 bases at V and 6 bases at J, with 11 bases between the two ends. The CDR3 is 13 amino acids. CDR3 loop: CASSPYRAQPQHF. DNA of the CDR3: TGTGCCAGCAGCCCGTATCGGGCTCAGCCCCAGCATTTT.

This clonotype appeared many times. The gene calls are TRBV28 and TRBJ1-1, with TRBD1 matching 9 bases. There are 14 residues in the CDR3. V shed 5 bases and J 6 bases; nucleotides not matched to a gene: 7. Germline CDR1 and CDR2: MDHEN and SYDVKM. Written as DNA, the CDR3 is TGTGCCAGCAGTAACAACAGGGGGCCAGCTGAAGCTTTCTTT. Its translation is CASSNNRGPAEAFF.

With respect to this clonotype: This may stem from a read error, because a much larger clone lies one nucleotide away. The CDR3 DNA is TGTGCCAGCAGTGTGGACAGGGGGGCCACAGATACGCAGTATTTT. Translation gives CASSVDRGATDTQYF. This chain connects TRBV2 to TRBJ2-3; 10 nucleotides line up with TRBD1. This CDR3 is built from 15 residues. J gave up 2 bases and V 4 bases, and 3 bases lay outside the gene matches. Germline V gives CDR1 SNHLY, CDR2 FYNNEI.

This clonotype was recorded many times. The chain recombines TRBV12-3 or TRBV12-4 with TRBJ2-7, with a tentative D call TRBD1 (6 bases). Trimming removed 5 bases from V and 4 bases from J, with 15 bases in between. This CDR3 spans 14 amino acids. The CDR3 DNA reads TGTGCCAGCAGTCTACAGGGTTCGCTTTACGAGCAGTACTTC. Translated: CASSLQGSLYEQYF.

This clonotype was seen repeatedly, ten times or more. The chain is built from TRBV5-1 and TRBJ1-2; TRBD1 matches at 9 bases. The CDR3 has 13 residues. CDR1 and CDR2 from the germline V gene are SGHRS and YFSETQ. Trimming cost V 5 bases and J 7 bases; bases outside gene matches: 6. CDR3 nucleotides: TGCGCCAGCAGTTCCGGGACAGGGTTTGGCTACACCTTC. Encoded protein: CASSSGTGFGYTF.

This clonotype was detected ten times or more. The CDR3 DNA reads TGCAGTGCTAGAGGCCGCCTTAACTATGGCTACACCTTC. Amino acids: CSARGRLNYGYTF. The chain links TRBV20-1 to TRBJ1-2; D not resolved. Germline V CDR1 and CDR2: DFQATT, SNEGSKA (reference sequence). Deletions cut 1 base from V and 1 base from J, with 7 bases between. The CDR3 runs 13 residues.

This clonotype was picked up many times. The chain joins TRBV5-5 to TRBJ2-2; D is unresolved. The CDR3 length is 14 residues. The ends were cut back, 1 base at V and 1 base at J, with 5 bases in the middle. Germline loops: CDR1 SGHKS, CDR2 YYEKEE (reference sequence). The CDR3 loop is CASSLNGNTGELFF. CDR3 bases: TGTGCCAGCAGCTTGAACGGGAACACCGGGGAGCTGTTTTTT.

This clonotype occurred many times. The rearrangement joins TRBV29-1 to TRBJ2-1, with D maybe TRBD2 (6 bases). CDR3 length: 11 amino acids. Germline V CDR1 and CDR2: SQVTM, ANQGSEA. Trimming took off 1 base at V and 9 bases at J, with 7 bases between the two ends. The CDR3 region has the DNA TGCAGCGTTGAAGTCGGGGGTGAGCAGTTCTTC. Translation gives CSVEVGGEQFF.

At least ten counts were recorded for this clonotype. The CDR3 is CASSGVAGLSYNEQFF. The CDR3 DNA follows: TGTGCCAGCAGCGGGGTTGCGGGACTATCCTACAATGAGCAGTTCTTC. The V and J genes are TRBV5-6 and TRBJ2-1, with 7 bases that match TRBD2. The CDR3 length is 16 residues. The V gene end was trimmed by 4 bases and the J gene end by 1 base; junction bases not matched to a gene: 8. Germline-derived CDR1 and CDR2 are SGHDT and YYEEEE.

There are many counts of this clonotype. The rearrangement uses TRBV20-1 and TRBJ2-7; 7 positions match TRBD1. Germline values: CDR1 DFQATT, CDR2 SNEGSKA (reference sequence). J was trimmed by 1 base and V by 5 bases; bases with no gene match: 5. This CDR3 is built from 13 residues. The DNA for the CDR3 is TGCAGTGCTCCCCGGGACAGTTCCTACGAGCAGTACTTC. Its protein is CSAPRDSSYEQYF.

At least ten counts were recorded for this clonotype. The gene calls are TRBV5-1 and TRBJ2-3, with TRBD1 identical over 7 bases. Unmatched junction bases numbered 12, after V lost 4 bases and J lost 1 base. CDR3 length: 17 residues. Germline CDR1 reads SGHRS; CDR2 reads YFSETQ. In DNA form, the CDR3 reads TGCGCCAGCAGCCGAGACCCGCCCGGACAGGGCACAGATACGCAGTATTTT. This sequence encodes CASSRDPPGQGTDTQYF.